These T cell receptor beta chains were read from a single sample in a study of T cell responses to AZD1222 COVID-19 vaccine. Libraries were prepared by immunoSEQ multiplex PCR; TCRdb keeps only in-frame clonotypes and omits some of them. The sample lists under 150,000 clones, around 90% occurring once. Sequencing used peripheral blood, obtained on day 0 of AZD1222 vaccination. These receptors came from an adult in good health. The CDR3 runs from the conserved cysteine through the conserved F or W.

CDR3aa	v_gene	j_gene
CSASGGAEEKLFF	TRBV20-1	TRBJ1-4
CAISVSGGANYNSPLHF	TRBV10-3	TRBJ1-6
CASSQDEPLSGNTIYF	TRBV3-1/TRBV3-2	TRBJ1-3
CASSPTTGFSYEQYF	TRBV27	TRBJ2-7
CASIPGEGSGEQYF	TRBV6-1	TRBJ2-7
CASRQYRGSETQYF	TRBV11-2	TRBJ2-5
CASFLLGYGYTF	TRBV6-5	TRBJ1-2
CASSPRQGVNQPQHF	TRBV18	TRBJ1-5
CASRNYYSGNTIYF	TRBV19	TRBJ1-3
CASNLPLNGYTF	TRBV28	TRBJ1-2
CASSLERANTGELFF	TRBV27	TRBJ2-2
CASLGVSSGNTIYF	TRBV19	TRBJ1-3
CASSDGTSGGGQYF	TRBV9	TRBJ2-3
CASSGGLAGAEQYF	TRBV7-9	TRBJ2-7
CASSIGGTFTLYNEQFF	TRBV19	TRBJ2-1
CASSLGQGANGNTIYF	TRBV7-8	TRBJ1-3
CASSSGPTGSNSPLHF	TRBV7-3	TRBJ1-6
CASSPTNNEQFF	TRBV28	TRBJ2-1
CASRLAGGGVADEQFF	TRBV12-2	TRBJ2-1
CASSEHMNTEAFF	TRBV6-1	TRBJ1-1
CASRSDRVGNSPLHF	TRBV3-1/TRBV3-2	TRBJ1-6
CASSLEGVSPLHF	TRBV7-2	TRBJ1-6
CSASGLAGGPYNEQFF	TRBV20-1	TRBJ2-1
CASSLEAGIYGYTF	TRBV7-2	TRBJ1-2
CAVKSGATNTGELFF	TRBV6-5	TRBJ2-2
CASRYTTSSHNEQFF	TRBV5-1	TRBJ2-1
CASSFGDRYNEQFF	TRBV7-9	TRBJ2-1
CSAYGTSGIKPGTDTQYF	TRBV29-1	TRBJ2-3
CASSQGQGAAIYGYTF	TRBV18	TRBJ1-2
CASSPPDGTGGTYEQYF	TRBV18	TRBJ2-7
CASSSGALQPQHF	TRBV5-5	TRBJ1-5
CSASLSDRPVGYGYTF	TRBV20-1	TRBJ1-2
CASSRPRGQTQETQYF	TRBV3-1/TRBV3-2	TRBJ2-5
CASSPGHLSYNEQFF	TRBV5-5	TRBJ2-1
CASSGQGRANQPQHF	TRBV19	TRBJ1-5
CASSTGFETQYF	TRBV6-5	TRBJ2-5
CASREAQPQHF	TRBV6-5	TRBJ1-5
CASMGQRNTEAFF	TRBV2	TRBJ1-1
CASSITGGGYQPQHF	TRBV19	TRBJ1-5
CASSFGFEQGGVSNQPQHF	TRBV11-3	TRBJ1-5
CASSQVASVSLYNEQFF	TRBV4-2	TRBJ2-1
CASSYRGQANYGYTF	TRBV6-5	TRBJ1-2
CAWRLLTGPVLAGVDGELFF	TRBV30	TRBJ2-2
CASSQGTSGRGTYF	TRBV3-1/TRBV3-2	TRBJ2-7
CASSQDHYGTGEKLFF	TRBV4-3	TRBJ1-4
CASSLEALNTGELFF	TRBV7-6	TRBJ2-2
CASSQTTGNNQPQHF	TRBV4-3	TRBJ1-5
CASGLVGDYGYTF	TRBV12-5	TRBJ1-2
CASTPSGTGGNYGYTF	TRBV5-1	TRBJ1-2
CSVQGAGNQPQHF	TRBV29-1	TRBJ1-5
CASRPSGLNTGELFF	TRBV5-5	TRBJ2-2
CASSLDWTYEQYF	TRBV7-3	TRBJ2-7
CASSEGGWGRAYEQYF	TRBV25-1	TRBJ2-7
CASSQDKGHMNTEAFF	TRBV4-1	TRBJ1-1
CASSGAGTGSDNQPQHF	TRBV5-8	TRBJ1-5
CASSISNNSPLHF	TRBV19	TRBJ1-6
CASSFKEGWGETQYF	TRBV5-4	TRBJ2-5